Shown below are 29 T cell receptor beta chains from a single sample sequenced in a study of vaccination and CD4 T cells after COVID-19. These TCRs' antigens remain unknown. Treatment noted: approximately 11-day PBMC culture with coronavirus spike peptide pools or control peptides (ViraFEST assay). Cultured CD4+ T cell DNA underwent sequencing with the Oncomine TCR Beta short-read assay. One entry per CDR3 protein, called by TCRdb with MiXCR from the PCR reads. The sample gives about 27,000 distinct CDR3 sequences, less than 80% of which show up once; 17% is in the top ten. The sequences come from CD4+ T cells from blood, cultured in vitro, collected after SARS-CoV-2 vaccination. These receptors were collected from a human donor who received a COVID-19 vaccine.

The chain couples TRBV10-1 to TRBJ2-3; D may be TRBD1 or TRBD2 (5 bases each). Germline CDR1 and CDR2: WNHNN and SYGVQD (reference sequence). The length of the CDR3 is 13 residues. Trimming stripped 5 bases from V and 5 bases from J, with 11 bases between. CDR3 coding DNA: TGCGCCAGCAGTTCGAGAGGGGAAGATACGCAGTATTTT. Amino acids: CASSSRGEDTQYF.

The rearrangement links TRBV12-3 or TRBV12-4 to TRBJ1-5, with 9 bases matching TRBD1. This CDR3 has 16 residues. Trimming took 4 bases from V and 4 from J; bases not matched to a gene: 8. The chain's CDR3 is CASSSRDRDGNQPQHF. The CDR3 coding sequence is TGTGCCAGCAGTTCCCGGGACAGGGATGGGAATCAGCCCCAGCATTTT.

V gene TRBV7-2 combines with J gene TRBJ2-7; 9 bases align to TRBD2. From germline, CDR1 is SGHTA and CDR2 FQGNSA. This CDR3 is 14 amino acids long. V shed 1 base, J shed 4 bases, and the junction held 2 bases outside the gene matches. CDR3 DNA: TGTGCCAGCAGCTTAGATAGCGGGGGATACGAGCAGTACTTC. It translates to CASSLDSGGYEQYF.

The J gene is TRBJ1-3, the V gene TRBV27; D gene ambiguous. The ends were cut back, 6 bases at V and 0 bases at J, with 21 bases in the middle. The CDR3 is 18 residues long. The germline CDR1 and CDR2 sequences are MNHEY and SMNVEV (reference sequence). The CDR3 DNA sequence: TGTGCCAGCAGGGTACCGGGATGCTCGCCCTACTCTGGAAACACCATATATTTT. Protein product: CASRVPGCSPYSGNTIYF.

This clonotype is a singleton in its sample. The rearrangement joins TRBV15 to TRBJ2-1; 8 bases agree with TRBD1. V lost 1 base, J lost 6 bases, and 14 bases stayed unmatched. The CDR3 sequence is 18 residues long. Germline CDR1 and CDR2: LNHNV and YYDKDF (reference sequence). The CDR3 loop reads CATSRGQRTGKGANEQFF. In DNA, the CDR3 is TGTGCCACCAGCAGAGGCCAAAGGACAGGGAAAGGGGCCAATGAGCAGTTCTTC.

V is TRBV12-3 or TRBV12-4 and J is TRBJ2-7; no definite D call. V was cut by 8 bases and J by 1 base, with 6 bases left in between. The CDR3 contains 11 residues. The chain's CDR3 is CASSVSYEQYF. In nucleotides, the CDR3 is TGTGCCAGCTCAGTATCCTACGAGCAGTACTTC.

The chain employs TRBV10-1 and TRBJ2-1; unclear D gene. The CDR3 runs 15 residues. The germline V gene encodes CDR1 WNHNN and CDR2 SYGVQD (reference sequence). Trimming cost V 2 bases and J 0 bases, with 8 bases left between them. The CDR3 sequence is CASSEGARSYNEQFF. The CDR3 nucleotides are TGCGCCAGCAGTGAGGGAGCCCGCTCCTACAATGAGCAGTTCTTC.

The chain recombines TRBV30 with TRBJ1-1; D uncertain. This CDR3 comprises 13 residues. CDR1 GTSNPN and CDR2 SVGIG come from the germline V gene (reference sequence). V was shortened by 2 bases and J by 1 base, with 8 bases between the two germline ends. CDR3 sequence (DNA): TGTGCCTGGAGTCTTATGAAGAACACTGAAGCTTTCTTT. This encodes CAWSLMKNTEAFF. Based on the CDR3 plus reference TRBV30 and TRBJ1-1, the full variable domain is SQTIHQWPATLVQPVGSPLSLECTVEGTSNPNLYWYRQAAGRGLQLLFYSVGIGQISSEVPQNLSASRPQDRQFILSSKKLLLSDSGFYLCAWSLMKNTEAFFGQGTRLTVV.

The genes are TRBV11-3 and TRBJ1-4, with D possibly being TRBD1 (6 bases). This CDR3 comprises 15 residues. V was clipped by 5 bases and J by 0 bases, with 10 bases between them. Germline V lookup: CDR1 SGHNT, CDR2 YENEEA. CDR3 nucleotide sequence: TGTGCCAGCAGCCCCCGGACAGCAACTAATGAAAAACTGTTTTTT. Its protein is CASSPRTATNEKLFF.

The chain employs TRBV18 and TRBJ2-5, with D tentatively TRBD2 (7 bases). Trimming took off 5 bases at V and 4 bases at J, with 14 bases between the two ends. Germline V gene data show CDR1 as KGHSH and CDR2 as LQKENI. The CDR3 sequence is 14 residues long. CDR3 region: CASSAPGGTETQYF. The CDR3 bases are TGTGCCAGCTCAGCCCCGGGGGGCACAGAGACCCAGTACTTC. Complete variable domain (other parts from reference TRBV18 and TRBJ2-5): NAGVMQNPRHLVRRRGQEARLRCSPMKGHSHVYWYRQLPEEGLKFMVYLQKENIIDESGMPKERFSAEFPKEGPSILRIQQVVRGDSAAYFCASSAPGGTETQYFGPGTRLLVL.

The chain recombines TRBV20-1 with TRBJ1-1; D is uncertain. The CDR3 loop spans 14 amino acids. Germline loops: CDR1 DFQATT, CDR2 SNEGSKA (reference sequence). Trimming took off 1 base at V and 4 bases at J, with 13 bases between the two ends. The CDR3 loop reads CSARVAGPGTEAFF. The CDR3 DNA reads TGCAGTGCTAGAGTCGCCGGGCCCGGCACTGAAGCTTTCTTT.

The table lists this clonotype with a few counts. The chain employs TRBV20-1 and TRBJ1-6; possible D gene TRBD1, 5 bases. This CDR3 has 14 amino acids. Germline CDR1 DFQATT, CDR2 SNEGSKA (reference sequence). With 1 base removed from V and 2 bases from J, the gap between germline ends came to 6 bases. CDR3 DNA: TGCAGTGCTAGAGCGACAGCCTATAATTCACCCCTCCACTTT. Its translation is CSARATAYNSPLHF.

The V and J genes are TRBV2 and TRBJ1-2, with 9 bases lining up with TRBD1. This CDR3 has 15 amino acids. The germline V gene encodes CDR1 SNHLY and CDR2 FYNNEI. J was trimmed by 4 bases and V by 2 bases; bases with no gene match: 5. The CDR3 region is CASSEYRGQGYGYTF. In nucleotides, the CDR3 is TGTGCCAGCAGTGAATACAGGGGGCAGGGCTATGGCTACACCTTC.

Here the CDR3 reads CAISPYTGEKLFF. The CDR3 DNA reads TGTGCCATCTCTCCCTACACGGGTGAAAAACTGTTTTTT. The rearrangement links TRBV6-1 to TRBJ1-4, with unresolved D. With 10 bases removed from V and 7 bases from J, the gap between germline ends came to 16 bases. The CDR3 spans 13 residues. Germline CDR1 is MNHNS and CDR2 is SASEGT.

The chain has TRBV6-1 and TRBJ2-1; no clear D gene. Per germline, CDR1 MNHNS and CDR2 SASEGT. This CDR3 has 12 amino acids. Trimming stripped 6 bases from V and 7 bases from J, with 10 bases between. CDR3 coding DNA: TGTGCCAGCAGGGCAGGACGTAATGAGCAGTTCTTC. Protein sequence: CASRAGRNEQFF.

The chain employs TRBV5-1 and TRBJ2-2; D may correspond to TRBD1 or TRBD2 (6 bases each). The CDR3 contains 14 residues. Looked up from germline, CDR1 is SGHRS and CDR2 is YFSETQ. The V end lost 0 bases, the J end lost 9 bases, and 12 bases lay between the germline ends. DNA of the CDR3: TGCGCCAGCAGCTTGGCGTGGGGGGCCCGGGAGCTGTTTTTT. Translating it yields CASSLAWGARELFF.

DNA for the CDR3: TGTGCCAGCAGCTTAAATTCCGTCACAGGGAACCAAGAGACCCAGTACTTC. Translation: CASSLNSVTGNQETQYF. This sequence joins TRBV7-8 and TRBJ2-5; perhaps TRBD1 as D (6 bases). The V gene's germline CDR1 is SGHVS and CDR2 FQNEAQ. Between the trimmed V and J ends, which lost 2 bases and 0 bases, there was a span of 16 bases. The CDR3 is 17 amino acids.

The chain couples TRBV6-1 to TRBJ2-1; 16 bases match TRBD2. Germline values: CDR1 MNHNS, CDR2 SASEGT. Trimming took 3 bases from V and 7 from J; bases not matched to a gene: 6. This CDR3 is built from 17 residues. The CDR3 DNA sequence: TGTGCCAGCAGTGATATCGGGACTAGCGGGGGGGAGAATGAGCAGTTCTTC. Translating it yields CASSDIGTSGGENEQFF.

This clonotype was found a few times. The chain is built from TRBV29-1 and TRBJ1-2, with TRBD1 matching 9 bases. With 5 bases clipped from V and 4 bases from J, the junction kept 5 bases outside the gene matches. The CDR3 length is 13 residues. CDR1 SQVTM and CDR2 ANQGSEA come from the germline V gene. For the CDR3, the DNA is TGCAGCGTTCATCCGGGACAGGGCTATGGCTACACCTTC. It codes for CSVHPGQGYGYTF.

The J gene is TRBJ2-5, the V gene TRBV20-1; D gene uncertain. Germline assignment: CDR1 DFQATT and CDR2 SNEGSKA (reference sequence). V was clipped by 6 bases and J by 5 bases, with 25 bases between them. The CDR3 sequence is 16 residues long. The CDR3 DNA reads as TGCAGTGCCACGTACGGGTCAGGCTTATTTGGGGAGACCCAGTACTTC. Translation gives CSATYGSGLFGETQYF.

This clonotype occurred a few times. The V and J genes are TRBV6-1 and TRBJ1-2, with D unclear. Looked up from germline, CDR1 is MNHNS and CDR2 is SASEGT. This CDR3 is 12 amino acids long. With 7 bases removed from V and 7 bases from J, the gap between germline ends came to 13 bases. DNA for the CDR3: TGTGCCAGCAAGTGGTCAAATGGTGGCTACACCTTC. Its translation is CASKWSNGGYTF.

The chain joins TRBV10-3 to TRBJ2-1; TRBD2 agrees at 11 bases. The CDR3 loop spans 16 amino acids. From germline, CDR1 is ENHRY and CDR2 SYGVKD. V shed 0 bases, J shed 4 bases, and the junction held 2 bases outside the gene matches. The CDR3 loop reads CAISESLAGGYNEQFF. CDR3 DNA: TGTGCCATCAGTGAGTCTCTAGCGGGGGGATACAATGAGCAGTTCTTC.

CDR3 DNA sequence: TGCGCCAGCAGCCAAGTGGGCAGGGGAAGAATTAACACTGAAGCTTTCTTT. This gives the protein CASSQVGRGRINTEAFF. The chain has TRBV4-1 and TRBJ1-1; D perhaps matches TRBD1 (6 bases). The ends were cut back, 1 base at V and 2 bases at J, with 17 bases in the middle. The CDR3 runs to 17 residues. Germline assignment: CDR1 MGHRA and CDR2 YSYEKL.

The V and J genes are TRBV5-6 and TRBJ1-2, with 7 nucleotides matching TRBD1. CDR1 and CDR2 from the germline V gene are SGHDT and YYEEEE. The CDR3 runs to 14 residues. The trim removed 4 bases at V and 3 bases at J, leaving 6 bases unmatched. CDR3 nucleotides: TGTGCCAGCAGCCTACTCAGGGGGTACTATGGCTACACCTTC. This translates into CASSLLRGYYGYTF.

The V gene is TRBV24-1, the J gene TRBJ1-4; 8 bases are a match to TRBD1. Trimming took 4 bases from V and 8 from J; bases not matched to a gene: 11. The CDR3 length is 16 residues. Germline V CDR1 and CDR2: KGHDR, SFDVKD. As DNA, the CDR3 is TGTGCCACCAGTGACGGGCGGACAGGGTTGGGGGAAAAACTGTTTTTT. It is translated as CATSDGRTGLGEKLFF.

This clonotype was detected only a few times. The chain has TRBV12-3 or TRBV12-4 and TRBJ1-5, with D perhaps TRBD1 (6 bases). The V gene lost 7 bases and the J gene lost 7 bases, with 17 bases spanning the gap. This CDR3 comprises 14 residues. CDR3 sequence: CASTTRRGNQPQHF. The CDR3 DNA follows: TGTGCCAGCACCACTCGTAGGGGGAACCAGCCCCAGCATTTT.

The table lists this clonotype with a few counts. The V gene is TRBV5-4, the J gene TRBJ2-3; 8 nucleotides agree with TRBD2. The CDR3 is made up of 16 amino acids. V gave up 4 bases and J gave up 1 base; unmatched junction bases: 8. The germline gives CDR1 SGHNT, CDR2 YYREEE (reference sequence). The CDR3 bases are TGTGCCAGCAGCCCGGGGGCGGGGGGCGGCACAGATACGCAGTATTTT. Amino acids: CASSPGAGGGTDTQYF.

This clonotype was counted only a few times. The chain employs TRBV20-1 and TRBJ2-7, with TRBD2 matching over 7 bases. Germline values: CDR1 DFQATT, CDR2 SNEGSKA (reference sequence). The length of the CDR3 is 12 residues. V was clipped by 1 base and J by 7 bases; unmatched bases: 4. Here the CDR3 reads CSARVPAGEQYF. The CDR3 region has the DNA TGCAGTGCTAGAGTCCCAGCGGGAGAGCAGTACTTC.

This chain uses TRBV25-1 with TRBJ2-7; D is ambiguous. The germline V gene encodes CDR1 MGHDK and CDR2 SYGVNS. CDR3 length equals 11 residues. Trimming shortened V by 6 bases and J by 3 bases, and 6 bases separated the two germline ends. The DNA of the CDR3 is TGTGCCAGCAGCCGACACTACGAGCAGTACTTC. It yields the protein CASSRHYEQYF.